This passage covers 15 T cell receptor beta chains from one sample sequenced in a study of persistence of HIV-infected CD4 T cells. No antigen is known for these receptors. The immunoSEQ assay was version 4, run in survey mode. Generated by immunoSEQ multiplex PCR, the TCRdb table keeps only in-frame clones and is missing some. The data hold under 40,000 clones, with 82% observed a single time. Cells were stimulated with overlapping HIV-1 Gag 15-mer peptides. CD40L-negative CD69-negative CD45RO-high memory CD4+ T cells were sorted as populations depleted of antigen-responding cells. The sample in question was CD4+ T cells sorted from PBMCs after 18-hour stimulation, obtained from a patient who received antiretroviral therapy. These receptors were taken from an adult woman with HIV who was CMV-seropositive.

The genes are TRBV19 and TRBJ2-5; 9 bases are a match to TRBD1. Unmatched junction bases numbered 8, after V lost 5 bases and J lost 1 base. The CDR3 runs to 16 residues. CDR1 and CDR2 from the germline V gene are LNHDA and SQIVND (reference sequence). CDR3 sequence: CASSSTGGSVQETQYF. Written as DNA, the CDR3 is TGTGCCAGTAGTTCGACAGGGGGTTCGGTCCAAGAGACCCAGTACTTC.

The CDR3 loop is CASSRNRDSRSPLHF. Written as DNA, the CDR3 is TGTGCCAGCAGCCGGAATAGGGACAGTCGTTCACCCCTCCACTTT. The chain links TRBV3-1 (or the pseudogene TRBV3-2) to TRBJ1-6; 7 bases align to TRBD1. This CDR3 is 15 amino acids long. CDR1 and CDR2 from the germline V gene are LGHDT and YNNKEL (reference sequence). V shed 4 bases and J 9 bases; nucleotides not matched to a gene: 9.

The chain uses TRBV7-2 and TRBJ2-5, with a tentative D call TRBD1 (5 bases). The CDR3 spans 14 residues. Between the trimmed V and J ends, which lost 4 bases and 5 bases, there was a span of 14 bases. CDR1 and CDR2 from the germline V gene are SGHTA and FQGNSA. The CDR3 nucleotides read TGTGCCAGCAGCTCAACAGGTTTGAGGGAGACCCAGTACTTC. Its translation is CASSSTGLRETQYF.

The CDR3 is CASSVGTAQETQYF. The CDR3 bases are TGTGCCAGCAGTGTGGGGACAGCCCAAGAGACCCAGTACTTC. The rearrangement links TRBV2 to TRBJ2-5; 7 bases are shared with TRBD1. V was clipped by 4 bases and J by 1 base; unmatched bases: 3. Germline V gene lookup returns CDR1 SNHLY and CDR2 FYNNEI. The CDR3 has 14 residues. The variable domain in full, completed from reference TRBV2 and TRBJ2-5, reads EPEVTQTPSHQVTQMGQEVILRCVPISNHLYFYWYRQILGQKVEFLVSFYNNEISEKSEIFDDQFSVERPDGSNFTLKIRSTKLEDSAMYFCASSVGTAQETQYFGPGTRLLVL.

This chain connects TRBV5-4 to TRBJ1-2; TRBD1 is a possible D gene (5 bases). This CDR3 has 13 amino acids. CDR1 and CDR2 (germline): SGHNT, YYREEE (reference sequence). Trimming shortened V by 4 bases and J by 4 bases, and 11 bases separated the two germline ends. CDR3 nucleotides: TGTGCCAGCAGCCCGGACAACAGCTATGGCTACACCTTC. It translates to CASSPDNSYGYTF. Together with reference TRBV5-4 and TRBJ1-2, the CDR3 gives the full variable domain: ETGVTQSPTHLIKTRGQQVTLRCSSQSGHNTVSWYQQALGQGPQFIFQYYREEENGRGNFPPRFSGLQFPNYSSELNVNALELDDSALYLCASSPDNSYGYTFGSGTRLTVV.

The rearrangement joins TRBV7-9 to TRBJ2-2; no firm D call. Trimming removed 3 bases at V and 3 bases at J, with 8 bases between. From germline, CDR1 is SEHNR and CDR2 FQNEAQ (reference sequence). This CDR3 has 14 amino acids. The CDR3 loop is CASSFGFYTGELFF. CDR3 in DNA: TGTGCCAGCAGCTTTGGGTTTTACACCGGGGAGCTGTTTTTT. Variable domain in full (rest from reference TRBV7-9 and TRBJ2-2): DTGVSQNPRHKITKRGQNVTFRCDPISEHNRLYWYRQTLGQGPEFLTYFQNEAQLEKSRLLSDRFSAERPKGSFSTLEIQRTEQGDSAMYLCASSFGFYTGELFFGEGSRLTVL.

V and J are TRBV29-1 and TRBJ2-4; D may be TRBD2 (6 bases). Germline V CDR1 and CDR2: SQVTM, ANQGSEA. The CDR3 sequence is 15 residues long. V gave up 5 bases and J gave up 1 base, with 15 bases separating them. CDR3 residues: CSVSVRDSAKNIQYF. DNA of the CDR3: TGCAGCGTTTCGGTCAGGGACTCGGCCAAAAACATTCAGTACTTC.

The rearrangement uses TRBV5-1 and TRBJ2-2; the D gene is possibly TRBD1 (5 bases). V lost 0 bases and J lost 1, with 10 bases in between. Germline V CDR1 and CDR2: SGHRS, YFSETQ. This CDR3 contains 16 residues. Written as DNA, the CDR3 is TGCGCCAGCAGCTTGGACTGGGGCCTGAACACCGGGGAGCTGTTTTTT. This encodes CASSLDWGLNTGELFF.

The chain employs TRBV7-9 and TRBJ2-4; tentatively, D is TRBD2 (5 bases). Trimming removed 5 bases at V and 1 base at J, with 9 bases between. The CDR3 runs 14 residues. Germline CDR1 is SEHNR and CDR2 is FQNEAQ (reference sequence). CDR3 nucleotides: TGTGCCAGCAGCGGTGAGGGTGCCAAAAACATTCAGTACTTC. Residues: CASSGEGAKNIQYF.

J is TRBJ2-5 and V is TRBV9; D is perhaps TRBD1 (7 bases). The CDR3 runs 15 residues. From germline, CDR1 is SGDLS and CDR2 YYNGEE. V was cut by 0 bases and J by 4 bases, with 13 bases left in between. CDR3 sequence: CASSVVSGGGETQYF. The CDR3 DNA reads as TGTGCCAGCAGCGTAGTATCAGGGGGAGGAGAGACCCAGTACTTC.

V gene TRBV19 combines with J gene TRBJ2-7; 8 bases agree with TRBD1. The CDR3 length is 14 residues. Trimming at V came to 5 bases and at J to 5 bases, leaving 8 bases not matched to a gene. Germline CDR1 is LNHDA and CDR2 is SQIVND (reference sequence). The CDR3 here is CASSAQQGVHEQYF. The CDR3 DNA reads TGTGCCAGTAGTGCCCAACAGGGGGTCCACGAGCAGTACTTC.

The genes are TRBV6-5 and TRBJ1-1; D remains ambiguous. The CDR3 is 15 amino acids. Germline V gene sequence: CDR1 MNHEY, CDR2 SVGAGI. The V gene lost 5 bases and the J gene lost 3 bases, with 16 bases spanning the gap. This CDR3 reads CASSLQRGSDTEAFF. The CDR3 DNA is TGTGCCAGCAGTCTTCAACGGGGATCGGACACTGAAGCTTTCTTT.

This chain uses TRBV19 with TRBJ1-1; 9 bases are a match to TRBD1. J lost 3 bases, V lost 9 bases, and 5 bases had no gene match. The V gene's germline CDR1 is LNHDA and CDR2 SQIVND (reference sequence). The CDR3 contains 13 residues. The CDR3 DNA reads as TGTGCCAGCGGACAGGGGTCGGACACTGAAGCTTTCTTT. Its protein is CASGQGSDTEAFF.

This clone was seen a single time. The J gene is TRBJ2-7, the V gene TRBV21-1; TRBD1, the D gene given by the table, was not confirmed from the DNA. TRBV21-1 is noted as a pseudogene. The CDR3 totals 17 residues. Written as DNA, the CDR3 is TGTGCCAGCAGCACTTACCCCGTGGGACAGGGGGGCCACGAGCAGTACTTC. It specifies CASSTYPVGQGGHEQYF.

The chain employs TRBV6-5 and TRBJ1-1; the match to TRBD1 covers 7 bases. The CDR3 extends over 15 amino acids. V lost 7 bases and J lost 5; bases outside the gene matches: 13. From germline, CDR1 is MNHEY and CDR2 SVGAGI. CDR3 coding DNA: TGTGCCAGCACTCCGACGACAGGGCCGGGTACTGAAGCTTTCTTT. As protein: CASTPTTGPGTEAFF.